The entry that follows covers one T cell receptor beta chain sequence. The antigen remains undetermined. This entry belongs to a study of shared clonotypes between healthy human individuals. Overall study results and limits: Clonotype sharing among donors likely depends on sequencing depth. A handful of donors held approximately 4.5% of naive CD4 clonotypes in common.

Per the germline V gene, CDR1 is LNHDA and CDR2 is SQIVND (reference sequence). CDR3 length: 19 amino acids. V lost 5 bases, J lost 3 bases, and 19 bases stayed unmatched. Assay execution took place at the deep level. Study processing details: ImmunoSEQ only sent back junction sequences with no quality scores, so filtering was done differently. Method: immunoSEQ multiplex PCR; TCRdb's copy keeps in-frame clones and lacks some. V and J calls plus clone size are reproduced from that table; the DNA served to infer D and trimming. The table records 550,000 to 750,000 clones, about 95% of them present only once. Naive CD8 isolation took CD45RO-negative cells positively selected for CCR7 and excluded terminally differentiated effector memory CD45RA+ cells.

The chain is built from TRBV19 and TRBJ1-1, with TRBD1 identical over 9 bases. Sequences were obtained from naive CD8+ T cells sorted from blood. The clonotype originates from a young woman in good health. The CDR3 loop reads CASSVQSRQGGSTYTEAFF. As DNA, the CDR3 is TGTGCCAGTAGTGTACAATCAAGACAGGGGGGATCAACCTACACTGAAGCTTTCTTT.